This TCR beta chain was sequenced for a study of T cells in Graves' hyperthyroidism and ophthalmopathy. Findings and caveats of the study: Peripheral blood also featured most of the thyroid clonotypes expanded above 0.001. The authors' 13 V-J model separated ophthalmopathy from stable hyperthyroidism.

The study defined stable Graves' hyperthyroidism as no ophthalmopathy progression within 18 months. In the case of this clonotype: Its antigen remains unknown.

Researchers amplified the TCR beta CDR3 regions from RNA transcripts. The primer set for the first-round RT-PCR of the TCR CDR3 was HTBI. TCRdb re-derived calls from the multiplex PCR reads in MiXCR, one entry per CDR3 protein. The sample includes about 680,000 distinct CDR3 sequences, approximately 36% of them seen just once. Germline V gene lookup returns CDR1 SQVTM and CDR2 ANQGSEA. This CDR3 has 17 amino acids. With V trimmed by 5 bases and J by 5 bases, 19 bases remained unmatched. This rearrangement joins TRBV29-1 to TRBJ2-7; 9 positions agree with TRBD1. The specimen sequenced was blood. This receptor was taken from a woman aged 40 to 49 with Graves' hyperthyroidism. As DNA, the CDR3 is TGCAGCGTTAGACGTTCCGGGACAGGGTTAAGAAGGGACGAGCAGTACTTC. Translating it yields CSVRRSGTGLRRDEQYF.